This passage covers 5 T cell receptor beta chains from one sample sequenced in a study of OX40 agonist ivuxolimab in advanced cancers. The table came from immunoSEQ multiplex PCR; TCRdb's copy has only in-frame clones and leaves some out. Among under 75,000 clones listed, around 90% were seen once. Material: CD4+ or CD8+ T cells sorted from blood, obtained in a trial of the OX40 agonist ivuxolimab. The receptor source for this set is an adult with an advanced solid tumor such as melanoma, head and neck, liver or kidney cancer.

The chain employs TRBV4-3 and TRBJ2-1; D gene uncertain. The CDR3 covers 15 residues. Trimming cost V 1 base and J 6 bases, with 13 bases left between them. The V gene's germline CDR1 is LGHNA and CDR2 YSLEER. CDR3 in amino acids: CASSQVIGRPNEQFF. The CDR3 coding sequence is TGCGCCAGCAGCCAAGTAATAGGAAGACCCAATGAGCAGTTCTTC.

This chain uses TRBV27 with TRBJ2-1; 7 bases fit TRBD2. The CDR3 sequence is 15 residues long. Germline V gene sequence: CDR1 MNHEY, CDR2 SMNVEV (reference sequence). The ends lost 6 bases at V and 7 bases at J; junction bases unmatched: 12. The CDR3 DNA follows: TGTGCCAGCAGACTCGGGGCGGGAGTGGGTAATGAGCAGTTCTTC. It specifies CASRLGAGVGNEQFF.

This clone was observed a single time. CDR3 loop: CASSLKGDRTILEIYGYTF. CDR3 coding DNA: TGTGCCAGCAGCTTAAAGGGGGACAGAACTATCCTCGAAATCTATGGCTACACCTTC. The V call is TRBV13, the J call TRBJ1-2, with 7 bases identical to TRBD1. Germline CDR1 PRHDT, CDR2 FYEKMQ (reference sequence). This CDR3 has 19 residues. Trimming at V came to 2 bases and at J to 4 bases, leaving 19 bases not matched to a gene.

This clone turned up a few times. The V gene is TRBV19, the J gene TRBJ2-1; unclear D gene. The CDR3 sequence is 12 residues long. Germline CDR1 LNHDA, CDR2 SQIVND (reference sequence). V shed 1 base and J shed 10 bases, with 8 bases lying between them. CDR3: CASSIAAAEQFF. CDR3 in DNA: TGTGCCAGTAGTATAGCGGCAGCCGAGCAGTTCTTC.

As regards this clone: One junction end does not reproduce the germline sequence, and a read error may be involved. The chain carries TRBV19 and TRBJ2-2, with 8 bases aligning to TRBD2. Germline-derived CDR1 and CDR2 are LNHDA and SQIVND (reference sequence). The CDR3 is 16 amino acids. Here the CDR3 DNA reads TGTGCCAGTAGCATAGGGCTAGCGGGGAACACCGGGGAGCTGTTTTTT. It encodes CASSIGLAGNTGELFF. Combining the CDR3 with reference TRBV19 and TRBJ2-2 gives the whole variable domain DGGITQSPKYLFRKEGQNVTLSCEQNLNHDAMYWYRQDPGQGLRLIYYSQIVNDFQKGDIAEGYSVSREKKESFPLTVTSAQKNPTAFYLCASSIGLAGNTGELFFGEGSRLTVL.